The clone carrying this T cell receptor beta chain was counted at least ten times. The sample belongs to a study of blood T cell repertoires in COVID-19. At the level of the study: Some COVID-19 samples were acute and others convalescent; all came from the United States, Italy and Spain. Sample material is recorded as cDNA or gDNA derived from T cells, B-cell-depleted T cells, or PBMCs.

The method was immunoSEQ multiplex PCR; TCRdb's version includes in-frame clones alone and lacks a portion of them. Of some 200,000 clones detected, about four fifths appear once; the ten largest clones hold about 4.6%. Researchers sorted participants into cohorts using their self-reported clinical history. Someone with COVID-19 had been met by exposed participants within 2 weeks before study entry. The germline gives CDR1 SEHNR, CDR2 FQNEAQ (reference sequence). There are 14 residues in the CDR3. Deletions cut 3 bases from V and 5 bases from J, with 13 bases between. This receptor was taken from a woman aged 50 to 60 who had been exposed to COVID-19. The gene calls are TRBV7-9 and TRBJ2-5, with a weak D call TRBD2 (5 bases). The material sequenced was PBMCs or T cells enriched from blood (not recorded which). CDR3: CASSLYGVGETQYF. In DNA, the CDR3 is TGTGCCAGCAGCTTGTACGGGGTAGGGGAGACCCAGTACTTC.